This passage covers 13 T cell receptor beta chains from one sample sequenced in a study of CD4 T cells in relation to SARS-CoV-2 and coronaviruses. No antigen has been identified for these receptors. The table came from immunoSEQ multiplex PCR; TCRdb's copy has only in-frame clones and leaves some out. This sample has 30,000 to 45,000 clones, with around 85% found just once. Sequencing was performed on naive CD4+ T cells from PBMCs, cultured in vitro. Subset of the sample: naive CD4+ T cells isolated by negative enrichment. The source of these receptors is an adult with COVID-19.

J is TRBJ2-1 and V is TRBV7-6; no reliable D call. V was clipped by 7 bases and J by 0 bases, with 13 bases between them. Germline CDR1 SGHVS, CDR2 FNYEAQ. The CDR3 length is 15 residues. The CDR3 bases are TGTGCCAGCACCCTCATCTCGGGCTCCTACAATGAGCAGTTCTTC. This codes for CASTLISGSYNEQFF.

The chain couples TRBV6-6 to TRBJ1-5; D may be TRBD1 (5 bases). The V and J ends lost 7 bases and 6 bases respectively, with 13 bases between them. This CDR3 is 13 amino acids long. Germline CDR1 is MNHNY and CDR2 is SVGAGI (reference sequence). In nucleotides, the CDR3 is TGTGCCAGCATAGAAGGGACGGGTCAGCCCCAGCATTTT. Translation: CASIEGTGQPQHF.

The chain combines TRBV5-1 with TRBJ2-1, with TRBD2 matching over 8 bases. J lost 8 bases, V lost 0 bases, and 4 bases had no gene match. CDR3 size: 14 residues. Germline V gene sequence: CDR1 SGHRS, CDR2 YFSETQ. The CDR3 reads CASSLAGGPDEQFF. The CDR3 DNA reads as TGCGCCAGCAGCTTGGCGGGAGGGCCCGATGAGCAGTTCTTC. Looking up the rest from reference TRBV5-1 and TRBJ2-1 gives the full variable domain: KAGVTQTPRYLIKTRGQQVTLSCSPISGHRSVSWYQQTPGQGLQFLFEYFSETQRNKGNFPGRFSGRQFSNSRSEMNVSTLELGDSALYLCASSLAGGPDEQFFGPGTRLTVL.

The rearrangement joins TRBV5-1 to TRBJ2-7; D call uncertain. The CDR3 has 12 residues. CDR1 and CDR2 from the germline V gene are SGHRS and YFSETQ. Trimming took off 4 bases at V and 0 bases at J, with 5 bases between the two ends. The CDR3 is CASSAPSYEQYF. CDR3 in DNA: TGCGCCAGCAGCGCGCCCTCCTACGAGCAGTACTTC.

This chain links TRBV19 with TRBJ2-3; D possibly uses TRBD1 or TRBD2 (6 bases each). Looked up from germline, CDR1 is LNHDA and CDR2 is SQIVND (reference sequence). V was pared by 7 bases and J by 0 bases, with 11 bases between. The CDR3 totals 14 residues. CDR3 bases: TGTGCCAGTACGCAGGGGACTAGCACAGATACGCAGTATTTT. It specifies CASTQGTSTDTQYF.

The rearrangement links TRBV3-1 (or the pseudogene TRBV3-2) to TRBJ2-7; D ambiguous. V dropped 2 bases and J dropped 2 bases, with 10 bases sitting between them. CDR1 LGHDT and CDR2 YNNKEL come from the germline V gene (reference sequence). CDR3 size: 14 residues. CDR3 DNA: TGTGCCAGCAGCCAACCCGATGCGGCCTACGAGCAGTACTTC. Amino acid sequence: CASSQPDAAYEQYF.

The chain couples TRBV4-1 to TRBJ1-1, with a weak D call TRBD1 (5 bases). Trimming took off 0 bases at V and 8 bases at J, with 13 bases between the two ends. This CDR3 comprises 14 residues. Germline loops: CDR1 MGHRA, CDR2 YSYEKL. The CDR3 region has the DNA TGCGCCAGCAGCCAAGAACAGACAAGGGACGAAGCTTTCTTT. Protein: CASSQEQTRDEAFF.

This CDR3 reads CASSEARVAGATAYEQYF. The CDR3 nucleotides read TGTGCCAGCAGTGAAGCGCGGGTAGCGGGAGCAACCGCCTACGAGCAGTACTTC. The rearrangement joins TRBV2 to TRBJ2-7; TRBD2 agrees at 9 bases. This CDR3 contains 18 residues. V lost 0 bases and J lost 2; bases outside the gene matches: 11. The germline CDR1 and CDR2 sequences are SNHLY and FYNNEI.

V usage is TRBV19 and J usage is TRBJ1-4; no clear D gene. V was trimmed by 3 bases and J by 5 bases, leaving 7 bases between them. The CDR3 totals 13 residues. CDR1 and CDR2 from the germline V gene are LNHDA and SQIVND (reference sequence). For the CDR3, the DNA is TGTGCCAGTAGTATCTTCAGGAATGAAAAACTGTTTTTT. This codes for CASSIFRNEKLFF.

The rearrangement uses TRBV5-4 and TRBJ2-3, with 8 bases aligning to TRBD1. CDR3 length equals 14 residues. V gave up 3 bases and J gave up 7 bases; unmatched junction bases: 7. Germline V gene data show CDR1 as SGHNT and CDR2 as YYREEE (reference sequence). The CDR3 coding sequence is TGTGCCAGCAGCTGGGGGACAGGCATGAATACGCAGTATTTT. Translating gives CASSWGTGMNTQYF.

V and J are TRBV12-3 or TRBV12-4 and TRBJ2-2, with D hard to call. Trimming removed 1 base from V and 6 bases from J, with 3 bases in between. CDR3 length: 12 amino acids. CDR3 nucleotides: TGTGCCAGCAGTTTAGTCCCCGGGGAGCTGTTTTTT. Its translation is CASSLVPGELFF.

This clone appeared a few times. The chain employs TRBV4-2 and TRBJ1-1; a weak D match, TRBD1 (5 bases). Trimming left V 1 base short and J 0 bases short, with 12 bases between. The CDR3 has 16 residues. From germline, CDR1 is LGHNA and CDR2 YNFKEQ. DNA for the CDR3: TGTGCCAGCAGCCAAGTATCAGGGCAGATGAACACTGAAGCTTTCTTT. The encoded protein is CASSQVSGQMNTEAFF.

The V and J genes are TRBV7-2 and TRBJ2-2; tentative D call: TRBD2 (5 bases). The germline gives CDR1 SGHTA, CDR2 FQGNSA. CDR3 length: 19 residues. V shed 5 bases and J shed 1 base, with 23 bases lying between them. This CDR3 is CASSGPGEWRAWNTGELFF. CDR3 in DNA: TGTGCCAGCAGCGGGCCCGGCGAGTGGCGGGCCTGGAACACCGGGGAGCTGTTTTTT. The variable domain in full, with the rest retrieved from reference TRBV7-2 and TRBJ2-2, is GAGVSQSPSNKVTEKGKDVELRCDPISGHTALYWYRQSLGQGLEFLIYFQGNSAPDKSGLPSDRFSAERTGGSVSTLTIQRTQQEDSAVYLCASSGPGEWRAWNTGELFFGEGSRLTVL.